This T cell receptor beta chain was recorded in a study of blood T cell repertoires in COVID-19. Participants had their cohort set by participant-reported clinical history. Using immunoSEQ multiplex PCR, the repertoire was profiled, and TCRdb retains in-frame clones only, with some absent. The data contain under 300,000 clones, more than 75% of them singletons. What was sequenced was PBMCs or T cells enriched from blood (not recorded which). This receptor was identified in a woman between 40 and 50 years old with acute COVID-19.

CDR3 DNA: TGTGCCAGAAGCGGGAGGGTCGGCGGGAGTAGCACAGATACGCAGTATTTT. Translating gives CARSGRVGGSSTDTQYF. The chain carries TRBV5-3 and TRBJ2-3; 7 bases fit TRBD2. TRBV5-3 is classed as an ORF, of uncertain function. This CDR3 is built from 17 residues. V was pared by 4 bases and J by 0 bases, with 11 bases of the junction left unmatched.